Listed below are T cell receptor beta chains from one sample, sequenced in a study of cytomegalovirus exposure and HLA in healthy donors. Data came from immunoSEQ multiplex PCR; TCRdb stores just in-frame clones and leaves some out. The sample includes some 140,000 clones, 79% seen only once; the top ten take about 3.1%. Sequencing was done on a sample of PBMCs. All receptors come from a female donor in good health and CMV-seronegative. The CDR3 runs from the conserved cysteine through the conserved F or W. A D gene is named only where the DNA matches it firmly. Expanded clones get a size class; other rows say once, few or many, or leave the size out.

D gene	V gene	J gene	CDR3 length	clone size	CDR3 DNA	CDR3 protein
NA	TRBV5-1	TRBJ2-3	15	NA	TGCGCCAGCAGCTTGGGGGGGGGCCGTGCCGATACGCAGTATTTT	CASSLGGGRADTQYF
NA	TRBV5-4	TRBJ1-6	15	NA	TGTGCCAGCAGCTTGGACCCTACCTATAATTCACCCCTCCACTTT	CASSLDPTYNSPLHF
NA	TRBV4-3	TRBJ2-7	15	few	TGCGCCAGCAGCCAAACCTACCTAGCTTCCTACGAGCAGTACTTC	CASSQTYLASYEQYF
NA	TRBV7-2	TRBJ2-7	14	once	TGTGCCAGCAGCCCCGGACTGGCCTCCTACGAGCAGTACTTC	CASSPGLASYEQYF
TRBD2	TRBV7-7	TRBJ2-5	16	NA	TGTGCTAGCAGCTGGGGGGATAGCGGGAGCCAAGAGACCCAGTACTTC	CASSWGDSGSQETQYF
NA	TRBV4-3	TRBJ2-5	15	once	TGCGCCAGCAGCCAAGTTTCCGGGATATCAGAGACCCAGTACTTC	CASSQVSGISETQYF
NA	TRBV10-3	TRBJ1-4	15	NA	TGTGCCATCAGTGATCCGGGGAAACGGGGTGAAAAACTGTTTTTT	CAISDPGKRGEKLFF
NA	TRBV5-5	TRBJ2-7	13	NA	TGTGCCAGCAGCTCCCCGAGCTCCTACGAGCAGTACTTC	CASSSPSSYEQYF
TRBD1	TRBV28	TRBJ1-5	14	NA	TGTGCCAGCAGTTCGGGACAGGGAAATCAGCCCCAGCATTTT	CASSSGQGNQPQHF
NA	TRBV29-1	TRBJ1-1	13	few	TGCAGCGTTGAAGGGGGGCCGAACACTGAAGCTTTCTTT	CSVEGGPNTEAFF
NA	TRBV5-1	TRBJ1-5	15	NA	TGCGCCAGCAGCTTGGGGACAGATAGCAATCAGCCCCAGCATTTT	CASSLGTDSNQPQHF
TRBD1	TRBV6-6	TRBJ2-7	13	NA	TGTGCCAGCAGTTTCAGACAGGGTGGCGAGCAGTACTTC	CASSFRQGGEQYF
NA	TRBV7-9	TRBJ1-2	15	NA	TGTGCCAGCAGCTTAGGGCAGTACGCTCTCGATGGCTACACCTTC	CASSLGQYALDGYTF
TRBD2	TRBV11-1	TRBJ2-5	15	NA	TGTGCCAGCAGCTGGGGACTAGCGGGGGTAGAGACCCAGTACTTC	CASSWGLAGVETQYF
NA	TRBV28	TRBJ1-1	10	NA	TGTGCCAGCAGTCTTAATGAAGCTTTCTTT	CASSLNEAFF
NA	TRBV15	TRBJ1-6	16	NA	TGTGCCACCAGCAGAGATAGCCGGGGGGCGAATTCACCCCTCCACTTT	CATSRDSRGANSPLHF
TRBD1	TRBV2	TRBJ2-5	14	few	TGTGCCAGCAGTCGGACAGGGGACGGAGAGACCCAGTACTTC	CASSRTGDGETQYF
TRBD1	TRBV28	TRBJ1-4	15	NA	TGTGCCAGCAGTTTGGTCGGACAGGGCAATGAAAAACTGTTTTTT	CASSLVGQGNEKLFF
NA	TRBV30	TRBJ2-7	15	NA	TGTGCCTGGACTAAGAGTAATATTCGCTCCTACGAGCAGTACTTC	CAWTKSNIRSYEQYF
TRBD1	TRBV29-1	TRBJ2-2	15	NA	TGCAGCGTTAGGGGACAGGGACTTAACACCGGGGAGCTGTTTTTT	CSVRGQGLNTGELFF
NA	TRBV9	TRBJ2-2	15	NA	TGTGCCAGCAGCGTAGTCCCCAGGAACACCGGGGAGCTGTTTTTT	CASSVVPRNTGELFF
NA	TRBV7-9	TRBJ1-1	16	NA	TGTGCCAGCAGCCCGGGGGCAGGGGAGGGTGTGACTGAAGCTTTCTTT	CASSPGAGEGVTEAFF
TRBD2	TRBV5-1	TRBJ2-2	15	NA	TGCGCCAGCAGCTTGTTGCGGGGGGCACCCGGGGAGCTGTTTTTT	CASSLLRGAPGELFF
TRBD1	TRBV7-2	TRBJ2-7	15	NA	TGTGCCAGCAGCTTGAGAGGGACAGGGTCGTACGAGCAGTACTTC	CASSLRGTGSYEQYF
TRBD2	TRBV4-3	TRBJ2-1	15	NA	TGCGCCAGCAGTCCGAGCGCGGGAGGGCCGGACGAGCAGTTCTTC	CASSPSAGGPDEQFF
TRBD2	TRBV27	TRBJ2-1	13	NA	TGTGCCAGCAGTCCGGGCAGCGGGAGATTCGGCTTCTTC	CASSPGSGRFGFF
NA	TRBV5-4	TRBJ2-7	15	NA	TGTGCCAGCAGCTCTTGGAAGGCGGGATCCTACGAGCAGTACTTC	CASSSWKAGSYEQYF
NA	TRBV5-1	TRBJ1-1	14	few	TGCGCCAGCAGCTTGAGCGACAGGACAACTGAAGCTTTCTTT	CASSLSDRTTEAFF
TRBD1	TRBV29-1	TRBJ1-2	12	NA	TGCAGCGTTACGACAGGGCCGTATGGCTACACCTTC	CSVTTGPYGYTF
NA	TRBV6-1	TRBJ1-4	15	NA	TGTGCCAGCAGTGGGCAGGGTGCCCTCCATGAAAAACTGTTTTTT	CASSGQGALHEKLFF
NA	TRBV7-9	TRBJ1-5	14	NA	TGTGCCAGCAGCTTAGGTGGACAGTTTGCGCCCCAGCATTTT	CASSLGGQFAPQHF
TRBD1	TRBV18	TRBJ1-1	16	NA	TGTGCCAGCTCACCCCTCCCGGGACAGGGTAACACTGAAGCTTTCTTT	CASSPLPGQGNTEAFF
TRBD1	TRBV6-5	TRBJ2-7	12	NA	TGTGCCAGCAGTTGGGACAGGGAGAAGCAGTACTTC	CASSWDREKQYF
TRBD1	TRBV13	TRBJ2-1	17	NA	TGTGCCAGCAGCTTGGACAGGGGGCCTGGCGTAGTCAATGAGCAGTTCTTC	CASSLDRGPGVVNEQFF
NA	TRBV2	TRBJ2-5	14	NA	TGTGCCAGCAACTATCAGGGCCGAAAAGAGACCCAGTACTTC	CASNYQGRKETQYF
NA	TRBV21-1	TRBJ1-4	14	NA	NA	CASVGTGSREKLFF
TRBD1	TRBV28	TRBJ1-5	16	NA	TGTGCCAGCAGTTTTCGACAGGGAATCGGGGATCAGCCCCAGCATTTT	CASSFRQGIGDQPQHF
TRBD1	TRBV2	TRBJ2-7	13	NA	TGTGCCATCCTGGGACAGCCGACCTACGAGCAGTACTTC	CAILGQPTYEQYF
NA	TRBV10-3	TRBJ2-7	12	few	TGTGCCATCAAAGGGAGTCTGGGCGAGCAGTACTTC	CAIKGSLGEQYF
NA	TRBV9	TRBJ2-1	13	NA	TGTGCCAGCAGCGGCAGACTAACCAATGAGCAGTTCTTC	CASSGRLTNEQFF
NA	TRBV12-5	TRBJ1-6	12	NA	TGTGCTAGTGGTTTGGTACCTAAACCCCTCCACTTT	CASGLVPKPLHF
NA	TRBV5-5	TRBJ2-4	14	NA	TGTGCCAGCAGCTTTCAGGGGGCCAAAAACATTCAGTACTTC	CASSFQGAKNIQYF
NA	TRBV5-1	TRBJ2-5	14	once	TGCGCCAGCAGCTTCTCAGGGGCCGGGGAGACCCAGTACTTC	CASSFSGAGETQYF
TRBD1	TRBV2	TRBJ1-1	17	once	TGTGCCAGCAGTGACAGACAGGGGCGACGCCAAAACACTGAAGCTTTCTTT	CASSDRQGRRQNTEAFF
NA	TRBV7-3	TRBJ1-6	15	NA	TGTGCCAGCAGCTTAACGGCAGGGAGGAATTCACCCCTCCACTTT	CASSLTAGRNSPLHF
NA	TRBV9	TRBJ2-3	13	NA	TGTGCCAGCAGCGTGACTAGTGCGGATACGCAGTATTTT	CASSVTSADTQYF
TRBD1	TRBV7-9	TRBJ1-2	12	NA	TGTGCCAGCAGATCGACAGGGGATGGCTACACCTTC	CASRSTGDGYTF
TRBD2	TRBV6-5	TRBJ2-5	14	NA	TGTGCCAGCAGTTCCCAGACTAGCCCAAAGACCCAGTACTTC	CASSSQTSPKTQYF
NA	TRBV30	TRBJ2-7	13	NA	TGTGCCTGGAACGGCCAGGGCATCTACGAGCAGTACTTC	CAWNGQGIYEQYF
TRBD1	TRBV6-5	TRBJ1-4	14	NA	TGTGCCAGCAGTTCCGGACAGGCGAATGAAAAACTGTTTTTT	CASSSGQANEKLFF
NA	TRBV19	TRBJ1-1	16	NA	TGTGCCAGTAGTACCCGGACAGTTAATCTCAACACTGAAGCTTTCTTT	CASSTRTVNLNTEAFF